This TCR beta chain was identified in a study of T cells in women clearing cervical HPV infection. General study points: Each sample's T-cell count was unknown, possibly confounding richness.

For this clone: Antigen: not known. The read finishes 3 residues shy of the CDR3 end, and the germline J gene is used to complete it.

Germline V CDR1 and CDR2: SGHRS, YFSETQ. This CDR3 is built from 14 residues. V lost 0 bases and J 3 bases, leaving 10 bases between the germline ends. Produced via immunoSEQ multiplex PCR; TCRdb's table is partial and in-frame only. The sample totals over 30,000 clones; its top ten clones hold roughly 3.5%. The sequencing input was blood buffy coat. The chain joins TRBV5-1 to TRBJ2-7; D uncertain. The TCR sequence derives from a woman between 18 and 69 years old with a cervical HPV16 infection that either progressed to CIN3+ or cleared (not recorded which). The sequenced CDR3 bases are TGCGCCAGCAGCTTGGTTCTCCTTTACTACGAG. Its translation: CASSLVLLYYE. The entire CDR3 sequence reads CASSLVLLYYEQYF.